This T cell receptor (beta chain) was profiled in a study of blood T cell repertoires in COVID-19. On the study more broadly: Both acute and convalescent COVID-19 samples were obtained from the United States, Italy and Spain. The analysed material was cDNA or gDNA that came from T cells, B-cell-depleted T cells, or PBMCs.

Original methodology: It was from reference gene primer amplification that nucleated cell counts were estimated. Assay used: immunoSEQ multiplex PCR; TCRdb lists only in-frame clones, some missing. That table is the source of V, J and clone size, and D and trimming were worked out from the DNA. Of approximately 160,000 clones listed, around 77% are singletons. The sample holds one count of this clone. There are 13 residues in the CDR3. V lost 3 bases and J 4 bases, leaving 9 bases between the germline ends. CDR1 SGHTA and CDR2 FQGNSA come from the germline V gene. Sequencing input: peripheral blood. The clonotype originates from a man between 65 and 79 years old with acute or convalescent COVID-19. The chain couples TRBV7-2 to TRBJ1-1; possible D gene TRBD1, 6 bases. The CDR3 DNA is TGTGCCAGCAGCTTTACCAGGGGCACTGAAGCTTTCTTT. Translating gives CASSFTRGTEAFF. Combining the CDR3 with reference TRBV7-2 and TRBJ1-1 gives the whole variable domain GAGVSQSPSNKVTEKGKDVELRCDPISGHTALYWYRQSLGQGLEFLIYFQGNSAPDKSGLPSDRFSAERTGGSVSTLTIQRTQQEDSAVYLCASSFTRGTEAFFGQGTRLTVV.